Below are 30 T cell receptor beta chains sequenced from a single sample in a study of beta chain features in type 1 diabetes. Findings and caveats of the study: TCRB CDR3s were moderately but significantly shorter in Type 1 diabetes patients in all four CD4+ subsets.

Which antigens these TCRs recognize remains unknown. The isolated RNA, all of it, was reverse transcribed, so expressed TCRB transcripts were what got sequenced. Generated by immunoSEQ multiplex PCR, the TCRdb table keeps only in-frame clones and is missing some. The table includes a few hundred thousand clones, about 12% detected once. Sequencing was done on a sample of naive CD4+ T cells from blood. All receptors derive from a woman under 30 with type 1 diabetes.

The V gene is TRBV5-6, the J gene TRBJ2-1, with 13 bases matching TRBD2. Trimming at V came to 5 bases and at J to 7 bases, leaving 6 bases not matched to a gene. Germline V gives CDR1 SGHDT, CDR2 YYEEEE. This CDR3 has 15 residues. The CDR3 bases are TGTGCCAGCAGTTATACTAGCGGGAGGGGAAATGAGCAGTTCTTC. Amino acids: CASSYTSGRGNEQFF.

CDR3 in DNA: TGTGCCAGTAGTATACGGGACAGGGTTACTGAAGCTTTCTTT. Its translation: CASSIRDRVTEAFF. The chain carries TRBV19 and TRBJ1-1, with 9 nucleotides matching TRBD1. The J segment lost 5 bases and the V segment lost 2 bases, leaving 3 bases of the junction unmatched. The CDR3 contains 14 residues. Germline loops: CDR1 LNHDA, CDR2 SQIVND (reference sequence).

The chain joins TRBV10-3 to TRBJ2-3; D perhaps matches TRBD1 (5 bases). The CDR3 spans 14 residues. Germline CDR1 ENHRY, CDR2 SYGVKD. V shed 6 bases and J shed 0 bases, with 10 bases lying between them. The CDR3 DNA is TGTGCCATCAGCCTGACAGACAGCACAGATACGCAGTATTTT. Translated: CAISLTDSTDTQYF.

This clone was counted between two and nine times. The chain joins TRBV29-1 to TRBJ2-7; the D gene is possibly TRBD1 (6 bases). Between the trimmed V and J ends, which lost 3 bases and 1 base, there was a span of 13 bases. Germline loops: CDR1 SQVTM, CDR2 ANQGSEA. The CDR3 covers 14 residues. The CDR3 protein is CSVDEGGTSYEQYF. The DNA of the CDR3 is TGCAGCGTTGATGAGGGTGGGACATCCTACGAGCAGTACTTC.

The sample holds a few counts of this clone. The chain recombines TRBV4-2 with TRBJ2-7, with 8 bases matching TRBD2. CDR1 is LGHNA and CDR2 is YNFKEQ in the germline V gene. V was clipped by 4 bases and J by 7 bases; unmatched bases: 18. CDR3 length equals 17 residues. CDR3 loop: CASSLLPSSGGPLEQYF. Here the CDR3 DNA reads TGTGCCAGCAGCCTCCTGCCTAGCTCGGGAGGGCCCTTAGAGCAGTACTTC.

This chain connects TRBV7-2 to TRBJ2-1, with D perhaps TRBD2 (5 bases). Trimming left V 2 bases short and J 5 bases short, with 13 bases between. This CDR3 has 15 amino acids. Germline CDR1 reads SGHTA; CDR2 reads FQGNSA. CDR3 region: CASSLSTTSHNEQFF. The CDR3 bases are TGTGCCAGCAGCTTATCGACTACGAGTCACAATGAGCAGTTCTTC.

This clone was observed a few times. This chain uses TRBV7-9 with TRBJ2-3; D is uncertain. Germline V gene data show CDR1 as SEHNR and CDR2 as FQNEAQ (reference sequence). CDR3 length: 11 residues. The ends were cut back, 8 bases at V and 6 bases at J, with 9 bases in the middle. CDR3 sequence reads: CASGVSDTQYF. The DNA of the CDR3 is TGTGCCAGCGGAGTGTCGGATACGCAGTATTTT.

The J gene is TRBJ1-1, the V gene TRBV30, with 8 bases fitting TRBD1. Trimming removed 5 bases from V and 1 base from J; junction bases left unmatched: 3. This CDR3 has 13 residues. Germline values: CDR1 GTSNPN, CDR2 SVGIG (reference sequence). CDR3 residues: CAWEDRGNTEAFF. CDR3 bases: TGTGCCTGGGAAGACAGGGGGAACACTGAAGCTTTCTTT.

The chain joins TRBV18 to TRBJ2-3; D gene unclear. The CDR3 runs to 16 residues. Germline CDR1 is KGHSH and CDR2 is LQKENI. The V gene lost 5 bases and the J gene lost 0 bases, with 15 bases spanning the gap. The CDR3 loop is CASSSIEVTSTDTQYF. In DNA form, the CDR3 reads TGTGCCAGCTCATCCATCGAGGTAACCAGCACAGATACGCAGTATTTT.

The rearrangement links TRBV20-1 to TRBJ1-1; D is ambiguous. CDR1 and CDR2 (germline): DFQATT, SNEGSKA (reference sequence). CDR3 size: 11 residues. Trimming pared 7 bases from V and 2 bases from J, leaving 8 bases between. The CDR3: CSGGDNTEAFF. The CDR3 nucleotides read TGCAGTGGCGGGGATAACACTGAAGCTTTCTTT.

There are a few counts of this clone. The chain combines TRBV4-2 with TRBJ2-3; TRBD2 agrees at 8 bases. The J segment lost 4 bases and the V segment lost 0 bases, leaving 6 bases of the junction unmatched. Looked up from germline, CDR1 is LGHNA and CDR2 is YNFKEQ. CDR3 size: 16 residues. The CDR3 sequence is CASSQDIAGHSDTQYF. The CDR3 nucleotides read TGTGCCAGCAGCCAAGATATAGCGGGGCACTCAGATACGCAGTATTTT.

CDR3 in amino acids: CATSRPYQGGETQYF. CDR3 coding DNA: TGTGCCACCAGCAGACCCTATCAGGGAGGGGAGACCCAGTACTTC. This rearrangement joins TRBV15 to TRBJ2-5; 7 bases line up with TRBD2. This CDR3 has 15 amino acids. Germline trimming cut 2 bases from V and 5 bases from J; bases unmatched to any gene: 8. Per germline, CDR1 LNHNV and CDR2 YYDKDF (reference sequence).

The V call is TRBV29-1, the J call TRBJ2-1; 10 bases line up with TRBD2. Trimming removed 3 bases from V and 4 bases from J; junction bases left unmatched: 3. The CDR3 consists of 14 residues. Germline CDR1 and CDR2: SQVTM and ANQGSEA. The CDR3 spells CSVDPSGGYNEQFF. CDR3 DNA sequence: TGCAGCGTTGATCCTAGCGGGGGATACAATGAGCAGTTCTTC.

There are a few counts of this clone. The chain carries TRBV4-3 and TRBJ2-1; 8 positions match TRBD2. The CDR3 runs 15 residues. J lost 6 bases, V lost 4 bases, and 8 bases had no gene match. The germline gives CDR1 LGHNA, CDR2 YSLEER. The CDR3 region is CASSLSGTRGNEQFF. Here the CDR3 DNA reads TGCGCCAGCAGCCTCTCCGGGACTAGGGGCAATGAGCAGTTCTTC.

This clone was observed a handful of times. The J gene is TRBJ2-7, the V gene TRBV18; TRBD2 agrees at 8 bases. Unmatched junction bases numbered 8, after V lost 5 bases and J lost 5 bases. The V gene's germline CDR1 is KGHSH and CDR2 LQKENI. The CDR3 runs 14 residues. CDR3 amino acids: CASSAERERDEQYF. Written as DNA, the CDR3 is TGTGCCAGCTCAGCTGAGCGGGAGAGAGACGAGCAGTACTTC. Variable domain in full (rest from reference TRBV18 and TRBJ2-7): NAGVMQNPRHLVRRRGQEARLRCSPMKGHSHVYWYRQLPEEGLKFMVYLQKENIIDESGMPKERFSAEFPKEGPSILRIQQVVRGDSAAYFCASSAERERDEQYFGPGTRLTVT.

Concerning this clone itself: The CDR3 does not close with the conserved phenylalanine or tryptophan, likely indicating a read error. No DNA is shown, since the ends of the CDR3 on it are uncertain; the CDR3 is the one TCRdb lists. The V call is TRBV6-8, the J call TRBJ2-7; TRBD2 was called by the table and not checked on the DNA. The CDR3 comprises 12 residues, both ends counted. Germline CDR1 MNHGY, CDR2 SAAAGT. CDR3 protein: CASRNDEWLWRG.

This chain joins TRBV7-3 and TRBJ2-5; no firm D call. Trimming stripped 2 bases from V and 1 base from J, with 14 bases between. The CDR3 spans 16 residues. From germline, CDR1 is SGHTA and CDR2 FQGTGA. The CDR3 DNA reads TGTGCCAGCAGCTTACTGGCGCGGTCCTCCCAAGAGACCCAGTACTTC. This translates into CASSLLARSSQETQYF.

The V call is TRBV7-2, the J call TRBJ1-2; 8 bases align to TRBD1. The CDR3 covers 15 residues. Germline V gene sequence: CDR1 SGHTA, CDR2 FQGNSA. The J segment lost 6 bases and the V segment lost 0 bases, leaving 6 bases of the junction unmatched. CDR3 residues: CASSLALGQGNGYTF. As DNA, the CDR3 is TGTGCCAGCAGCTTAGCCCTCGGACAGGGCAATGGCTACACCTTC.

The chain has TRBV28 and TRBJ2-2; D is perhaps TRBD2 (5 bases). The CDR3 consists of 14 residues. With 5 bases removed from V and 5 bases from J, the gap between germline ends came to 12 bases. Germline values: CDR1 MDHEN, CDR2 SYDVKM. The CDR3, as DNA: TGTGCCAGCAGTCCTGGCTGGAGGACCGGGGAGCTGTTTTTT. Protein product: CASSPGWRTGELFF. Combining the CDR3 with reference TRBV28 and TRBJ2-2 gives the whole variable domain DVKVTQSSRYLVKRTGEKVFLECVQDMDHENMFWYRQDPGLGLRLIYFSYDVKMKEKGDIPEGYSVSREKKERFSLILESASTNQTSMYLCASSPGWRTGELFFGEGSRLTVL.

The table lists this clone with a few counts. The V call is TRBV19, the J call TRBJ2-1; D is perhaps TRBD2 (6 bases). The V gene's germline CDR1 is LNHDA and CDR2 SQIVND (reference sequence). Trimming cost V 7 bases and J 10 bases, with 20 bases left between them. CDR3 size: 14 residues. The CDR3 nucleotides are TGTGCCAGTACCCCGGGACTTCTCCGCCGCGAGCAGTTCTTC. As protein: CASTPGLLRREQFF.

J is TRBJ2-4 and V is TRBV5-1; possible D gene TRBD1, 6 bases. CDR3 size: 15 residues. CDR1 is SGHRS, CDR2 YFSETQ, per germline. Deletions cut 5 bases from V and 3 bases from J, with 15 bases between. The CDR3 spells CASRSQGFGKNIQYF. The CDR3, as DNA: TGCGCCAGCAGGTCGCAGGGGTTCGGCAAAAACATTCAGTACTTC.

This clone was seen more than once but under ten times. Other DNA variants within this sample encode the same CDR3. This chain uses TRBV28 with TRBJ1-5; no clear D gene. The CDR3 length is 11 residues. Germline CDR1 and CDR2: MDHEN and SYDVKM. V was clipped by 6 bases and J by 5 bases, with 5 bases between them. The CDR3 coding sequence is TGTGCCAGCAGGTCGGATCAGCCCCAGCATTTT. Translation: CASRSDQPQHF. The full variable domain, completed using reference TRBV28 and TRBJ1-5, is DVKVTQSSRYLVKRTGEKVFLECVQDMDHENMFWYRQDPGLGLRLIYFSYDVKMKEKGDIPEGYSVSREKKERFSLILESASTNQTSMYLCASRSDQPQHFGDGTRLSIL.

This chain connects TRBV30 to TRBJ1-3; D possibly corresponds to TRBD1 (6 bases). CDR1 is GTSNPN, CDR2 SVGIG, per germline (reference sequence). CDR3 length: 14 amino acids. V was cut by 2 bases and J by 6 bases, with 14 bases left in between. CDR3 sequence reads: CAWSPYDRTNTIYF. As DNA, the CDR3 is TGTGCCTGGAGTCCCTACGACAGGACAAACACCATATATTTT.

This clone has a handful of counts. The chain joins TRBV4-3 to TRBJ2-1, with 12 nucleotides matching TRBD2. Germline CDR1 LGHNA, CDR2 YSLEER. V shed 3 bases, J shed 6 bases, and the junction held 3 bases outside the gene matches. CDR3 length equals 15 residues. The CDR3 reads CASSHLAGGSNEQFF. In DNA form, the CDR3 reads TGCGCCAGCAGCCATCTAGCGGGGGGGTCCAATGAGCAGTTCTTC.

The sample holds a few counts of this clone. This chain uses TRBV6-5 with TRBJ2-7; D might be TRBD1 (5 bases). This CDR3 spans 11 amino acids. V lost 8 bases, J lost 6 bases, and 11 bases lay in between. CDR1 is MNHEY, CDR2 SVGAGI, per germline. The CDR3: CASGQGVEQYF. The CDR3 DNA reads TGTGCCAGCGGGCAGGGCGTCGAGCAGTACTTC.

The gene calls are TRBV7-2 and TRBJ2-5; 8 bases agree with TRBD2. Per germline, CDR1 SGHTA and CDR2 FQGNSA. J was trimmed by 3 bases and V by 5 bases; bases with no gene match: 5. This CDR3 is 14 amino acids long. CDR3 DNA sequence: TGTGCCAGCAGCCCGACGGGGGGGGAAGAGACCCAGTACTTC. Translated: CASSPTGGEETQYF.

The chain links TRBV30 to TRBJ2-7; 12 bases fit TRBD2. The junction had 7 bases not matched to a gene; V was cut back by 6 bases and J by 4 bases. The germline V gene encodes CDR1 GTSNPN and CDR2 SVGIG (reference sequence). CDR3 length equals 14 residues. CDR3 residues: CACSTSGSWYEQYF. The CDR3 nucleotides read TGTGCCTGCTCGACTAGCGGGAGTTGGTACGAGCAGTACTTC. Filled out from reference TRBV30 and TRBJ2-7, the complete variable domain reads SQTIHQWPATLVQPVGSPLSLECTVEGTSNPNLYWYRQAAGRGLQLLFYSVGIGQISSEVPQNLSASRPQDRQFILSSKKLLLSDSGFYLCACSTSGSWYEQYFGPGTRLTVT.

The chain uses TRBV25-1 and TRBJ2-4; TRBD1 matches 8 bases. CDR1 is MGHDK and CDR2 is SYGVNS in the germline V gene. The CDR3 loop spans 13 amino acids. The trim removed 8 bases at V and 9 bases at J, leaving 9 bases unmatched. CDR3 loop: CASQLTGGGIQYF. CDR3 DNA sequence: TGTGCCAGCCAGCTTACAGGGGGAGGCATTCAGTACTTC.

Only a few counts were recorded for this clone. V is TRBV15 and J is TRBJ1-2; D gene unclear. With 3 bases removed from V and 4 bases from J, the gap between germline ends came to 3 bases. The CDR3 has 11 amino acids. The V gene's germline CDR1 is LNHNV and CDR2 YYDKDF (reference sequence). In DNA form, the CDR3 reads TGTGCCACCAGCAGTCGCTATGGCTACACCTTC. Its protein is CATSSRYGYTF. The full variable domain, completed using reference TRBV15 and TRBJ1-2, is DAMVIQNPRYQVTQFGKPVTLSCSQTLNHNVMYWYQQKSSQAPKLLFHYYDKDFNNEADTPDNFQSRRPNTSFCFLDIRSPGLGDTAMYLCATSSRYGYTFGSGTRLTVV.

The chain couples TRBV5-1 to TRBJ2-2; D not resolved. This CDR3 contains 14 residues. Between the trimmed V and J ends, which lost 1 base and 7 bases, there was a span of 11 bases. The germline CDR1 and CDR2 sequences are SGHRS and YFSETQ. This CDR3 reads CASSLIGVHGELFF. CDR3 nucleotide sequence: TGCGCCAGCAGCTTGATCGGAGTCCACGGGGAGCTGTTTTTT.